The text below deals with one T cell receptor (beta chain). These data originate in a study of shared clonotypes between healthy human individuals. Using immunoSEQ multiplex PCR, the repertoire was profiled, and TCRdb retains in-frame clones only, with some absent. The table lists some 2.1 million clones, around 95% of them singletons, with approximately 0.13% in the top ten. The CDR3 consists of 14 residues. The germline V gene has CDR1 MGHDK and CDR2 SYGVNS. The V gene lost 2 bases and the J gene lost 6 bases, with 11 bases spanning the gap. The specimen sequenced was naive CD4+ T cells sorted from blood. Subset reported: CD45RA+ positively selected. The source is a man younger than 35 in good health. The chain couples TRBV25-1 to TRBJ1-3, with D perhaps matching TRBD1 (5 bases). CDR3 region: CASSEQGTANTIYF. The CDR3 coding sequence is TGTGCCAGCAGTGAACAGGGAACTGCAAACACCATATATTTT.